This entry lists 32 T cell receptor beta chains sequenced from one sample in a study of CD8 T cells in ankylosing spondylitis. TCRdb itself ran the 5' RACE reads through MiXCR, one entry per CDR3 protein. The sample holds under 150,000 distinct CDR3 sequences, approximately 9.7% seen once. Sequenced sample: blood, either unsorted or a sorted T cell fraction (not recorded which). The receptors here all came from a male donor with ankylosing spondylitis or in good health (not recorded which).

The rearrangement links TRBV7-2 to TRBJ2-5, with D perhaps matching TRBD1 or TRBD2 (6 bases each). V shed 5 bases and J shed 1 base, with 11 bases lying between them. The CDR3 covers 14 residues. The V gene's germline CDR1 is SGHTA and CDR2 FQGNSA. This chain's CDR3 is CASSRGTLQETQYF. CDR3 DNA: TGTGCCAGCAGCCGCGGGACACTCCAAGAGACCCAGTACTTC.

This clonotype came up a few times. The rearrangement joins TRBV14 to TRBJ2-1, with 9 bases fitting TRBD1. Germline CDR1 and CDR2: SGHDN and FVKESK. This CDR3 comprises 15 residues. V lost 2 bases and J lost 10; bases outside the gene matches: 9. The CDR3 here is CASSQRDRVSREQFF. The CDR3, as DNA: TGTGCCAGCAGCCAAAGGGACAGGGTGTCCAGAGAGCAGTTCTTC.

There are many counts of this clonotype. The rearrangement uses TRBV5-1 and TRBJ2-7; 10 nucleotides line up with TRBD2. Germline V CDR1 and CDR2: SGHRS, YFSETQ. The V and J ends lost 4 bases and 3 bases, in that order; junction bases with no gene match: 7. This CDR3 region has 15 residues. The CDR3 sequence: CASSNGLAAIYEQYF. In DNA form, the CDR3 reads TGCGCCAGCAGCAACGGACTAGCGGCCATCTACGAGCAGTACTTC.

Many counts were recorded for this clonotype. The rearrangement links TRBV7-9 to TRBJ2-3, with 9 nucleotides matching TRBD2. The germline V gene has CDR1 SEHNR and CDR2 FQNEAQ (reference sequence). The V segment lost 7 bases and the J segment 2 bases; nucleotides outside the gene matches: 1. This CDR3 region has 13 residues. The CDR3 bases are TGTGCCAGCACTAGCGGGATCACAGATACGCAGTATTTT. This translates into CASTSGITDTQYF.

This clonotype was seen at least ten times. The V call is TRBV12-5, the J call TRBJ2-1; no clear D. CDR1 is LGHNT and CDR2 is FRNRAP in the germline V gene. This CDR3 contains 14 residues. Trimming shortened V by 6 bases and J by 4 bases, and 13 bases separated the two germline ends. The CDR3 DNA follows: TGTGCTAGTGGCCTCGACTCTGGGTACAATGAGCAGTTCTTC. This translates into CASGLDSGYNEQFF.

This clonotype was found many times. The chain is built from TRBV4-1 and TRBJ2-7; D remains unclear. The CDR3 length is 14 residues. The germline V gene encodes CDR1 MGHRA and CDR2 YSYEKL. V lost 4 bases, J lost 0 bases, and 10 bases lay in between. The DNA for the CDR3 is TGCGCCAGCAGCCTCCGCCCAAGCTCCTACGAGCAGTACTTC. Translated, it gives CASSLRPSSYEQYF.

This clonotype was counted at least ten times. CDR3 coding DNA: TGTGCCAGCAGCATGCAGGGGACTGAGCAGTTCTTC. Encoded protein: CASSMQGTEQFF. The chain uses TRBV11-2 and TRBJ2-1; D possibly corresponds to TRBD1 (6 bases). Trimming took off 5 bases at V and 9 bases at J, with 11 bases between the two ends. There are 12 residues in the CDR3. Germline loops: CDR1 SGHAT, CDR2 FQNNGV.

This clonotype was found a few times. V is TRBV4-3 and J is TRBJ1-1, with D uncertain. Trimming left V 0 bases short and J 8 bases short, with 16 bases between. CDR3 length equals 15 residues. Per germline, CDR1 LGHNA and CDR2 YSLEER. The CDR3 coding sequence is TGCGCCAGCAGCCAAGATTTCCTGAGTTCGGTAGAAGCTTTCTTT. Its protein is CASSQDFLSSVEAFF.

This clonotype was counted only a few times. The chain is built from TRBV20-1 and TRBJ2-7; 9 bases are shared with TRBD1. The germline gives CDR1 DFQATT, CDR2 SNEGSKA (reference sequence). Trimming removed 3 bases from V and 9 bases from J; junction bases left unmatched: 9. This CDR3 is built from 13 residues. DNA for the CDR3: TGCAGTGCTAGGGGGACAGGGTTCCTCCGGCAGTACTTC. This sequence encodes CSARGTGFLRQYF.

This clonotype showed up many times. CDR3 in amino acids: CASSQDLSGATGELFF. As DNA, the CDR3 is TGCGCCAGCAGCCAAGATTTGAGCGGAGCTACCGGGGAGCTGTTTTTT. This chain joins TRBV4-3 and TRBJ2-2, with D maybe TRBD2 (5 bases). This CDR3 contains 16 residues. Germline values: CDR1 LGHNA, CDR2 YSLEER. V was trimmed by 0 bases and J by 5 bases, leaving 13 bases between them.

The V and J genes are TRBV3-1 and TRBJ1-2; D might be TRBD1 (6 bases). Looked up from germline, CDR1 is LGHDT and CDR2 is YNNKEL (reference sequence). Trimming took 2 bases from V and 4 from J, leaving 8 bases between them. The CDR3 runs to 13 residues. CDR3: CASSQPDSYGYTF. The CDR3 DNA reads TGTGCCAGCAGCCAACCGGACAGCTATGGCTACACCTTC.

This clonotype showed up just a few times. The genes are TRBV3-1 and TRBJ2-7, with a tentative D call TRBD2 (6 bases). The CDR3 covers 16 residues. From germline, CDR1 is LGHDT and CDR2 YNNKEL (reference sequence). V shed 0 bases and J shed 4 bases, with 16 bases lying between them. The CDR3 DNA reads TGTGCCAGCAGCCAAGACCCGGCGGGAACAAGATACGAGCAGTACTTC. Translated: CASSQDPAGTRYEQYF.

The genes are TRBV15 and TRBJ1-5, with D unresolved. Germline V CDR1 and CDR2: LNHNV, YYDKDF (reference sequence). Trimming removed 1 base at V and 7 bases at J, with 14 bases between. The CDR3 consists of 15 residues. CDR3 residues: CATSRGGGIGQPQHF. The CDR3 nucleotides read TGTGCCACCAGCAGAGGAGGAGGGATCGGCCAGCCCCAGCATTTT.

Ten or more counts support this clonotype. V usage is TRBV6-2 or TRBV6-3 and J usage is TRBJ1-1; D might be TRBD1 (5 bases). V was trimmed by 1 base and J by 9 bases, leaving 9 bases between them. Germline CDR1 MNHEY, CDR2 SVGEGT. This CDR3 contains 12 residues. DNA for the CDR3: TGTGCCAGCAGTTACTATCGACAGCAAGCTTTCTTT. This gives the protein CASSYYRQQAFF.

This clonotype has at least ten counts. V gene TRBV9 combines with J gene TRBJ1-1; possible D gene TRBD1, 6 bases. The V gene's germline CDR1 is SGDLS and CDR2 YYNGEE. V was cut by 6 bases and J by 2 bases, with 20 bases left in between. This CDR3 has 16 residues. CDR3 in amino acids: CASNRGGGRVNTEAFF. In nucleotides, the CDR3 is TGTGCCAGCAACAGAGGGGGGGGAAGGGTCAACACTGAAGCTTTCTTT. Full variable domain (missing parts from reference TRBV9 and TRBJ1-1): DSGVTQTPKHLITATGQRVTLRCSPRSGDLSVYWYQQSLDQGLQFLIQYYNGEERAKGNILERFSAQQFPDLHSELNLSSLELGDSALYFCASNRGGGRVNTEAFFGQGTRLTVV.

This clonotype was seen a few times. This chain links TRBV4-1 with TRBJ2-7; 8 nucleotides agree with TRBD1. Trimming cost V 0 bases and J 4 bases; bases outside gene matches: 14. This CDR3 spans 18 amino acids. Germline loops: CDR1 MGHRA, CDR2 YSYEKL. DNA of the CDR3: TGCGCCAGCAGCCAAGAGAAAAGTTGGGCAGGGGGCATATACGAGCAGTACTTC. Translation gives CASSQEKSWAGGIYEQYF.

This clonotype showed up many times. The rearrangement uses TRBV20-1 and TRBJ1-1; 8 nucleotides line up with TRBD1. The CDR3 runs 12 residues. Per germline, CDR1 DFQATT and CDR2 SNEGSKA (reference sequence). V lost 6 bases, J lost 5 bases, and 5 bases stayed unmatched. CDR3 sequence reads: CSASTGGTEAFF. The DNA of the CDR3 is TGCAGTGCAAGTACAGGGGGGACTGAAGCTTTCTTT.

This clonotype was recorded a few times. CDR3 in DNA: TGCGCCAGCAGCTCGGGACTAGTTCTTCGGGAGCAGTTCTTC. It specifies CASSSGLVLREQFF. V and J are TRBV5-1 and TRBJ2-1, with 8 bases identical to TRBD2. The germline V gene has CDR1 SGHRS and CDR2 YFSETQ. This CDR3 has 14 amino acids. Germline trimming cut 3 bases from V and 10 bases from J; bases unmatched to any gene: 9.

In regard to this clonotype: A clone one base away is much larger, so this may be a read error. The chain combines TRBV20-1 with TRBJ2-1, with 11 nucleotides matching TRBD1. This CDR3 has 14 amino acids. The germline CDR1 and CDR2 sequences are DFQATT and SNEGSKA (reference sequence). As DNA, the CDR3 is TGCGGTGCCGGACAGGGGGCGGGAATCAATGAGCAGTTCTTC. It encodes CGAGQGAGINEQFF.

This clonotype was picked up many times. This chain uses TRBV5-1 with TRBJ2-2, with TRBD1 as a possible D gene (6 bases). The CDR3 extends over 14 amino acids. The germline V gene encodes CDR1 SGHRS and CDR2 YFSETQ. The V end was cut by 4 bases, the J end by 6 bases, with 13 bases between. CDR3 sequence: CASSLIRGAGELFF. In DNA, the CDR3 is TGCGCCAGCAGCCTCATCAGGGGTGCCGGGGAGCTGTTTTTT. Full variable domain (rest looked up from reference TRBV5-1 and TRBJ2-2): KAGVTQTPRYLIKTRGQQVTLSCSPISGHRSVSWYQQTPGQGLQFLFEYFSETQRNKGNFPGRFSGRQFSNSRSEMNVSTLELGDSALYLCASSLIRGAGELFFGEGSRLTVL.

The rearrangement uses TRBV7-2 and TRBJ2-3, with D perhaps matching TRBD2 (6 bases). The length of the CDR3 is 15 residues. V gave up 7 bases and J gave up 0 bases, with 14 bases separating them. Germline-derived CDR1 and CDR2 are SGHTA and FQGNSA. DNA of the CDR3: TGTGCCAGCACCTATAGCGGTACTAGCACAGATACGCAGTATTTT. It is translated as CASTYSGTSTDTQYF.

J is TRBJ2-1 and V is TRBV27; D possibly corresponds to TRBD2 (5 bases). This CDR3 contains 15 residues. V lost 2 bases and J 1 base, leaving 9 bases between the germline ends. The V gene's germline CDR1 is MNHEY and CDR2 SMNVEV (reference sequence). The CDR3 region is CASSLITGSYNEQFF. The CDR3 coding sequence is TGTGCCAGCAGTTTAATTACGGGATCCTACAATGAGCAGTTCTTC.

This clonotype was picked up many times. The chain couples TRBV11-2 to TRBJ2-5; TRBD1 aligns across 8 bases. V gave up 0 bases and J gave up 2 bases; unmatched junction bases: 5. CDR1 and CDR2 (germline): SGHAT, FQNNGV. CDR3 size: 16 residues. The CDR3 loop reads CASSLDHRTGQETQYF. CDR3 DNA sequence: TGTGCCAGCAGCTTAGATCACCGGACAGGGCAAGAGACCCAGTACTTC.

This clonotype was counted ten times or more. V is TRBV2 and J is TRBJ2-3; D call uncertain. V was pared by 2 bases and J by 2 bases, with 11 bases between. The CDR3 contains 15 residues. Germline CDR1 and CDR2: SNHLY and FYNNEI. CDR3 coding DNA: TGTGCCAGCAGTGAATTGGATATCCCCACAGATACGCAGTATTTT. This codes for CASSELDIPTDTQYF.

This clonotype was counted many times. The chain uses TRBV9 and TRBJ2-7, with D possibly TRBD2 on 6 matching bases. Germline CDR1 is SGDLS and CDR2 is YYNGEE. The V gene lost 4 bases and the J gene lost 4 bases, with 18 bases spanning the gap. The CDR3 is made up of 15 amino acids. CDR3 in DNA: TGTGCCAGCAGCCCCCGGGACTTCAGTGGGTACGAGCAGTACTTC. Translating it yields CASSPRDFSGYEQYF.

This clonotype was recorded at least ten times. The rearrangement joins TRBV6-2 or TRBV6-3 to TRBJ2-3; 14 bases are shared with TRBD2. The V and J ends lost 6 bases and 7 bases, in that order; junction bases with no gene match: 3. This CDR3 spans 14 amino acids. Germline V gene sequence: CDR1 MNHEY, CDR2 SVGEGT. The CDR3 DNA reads TGTGCCAGCAGCGGGACTAGCGGGAGAAATACGCAGTATTTT. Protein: CASSGTSGRNTQYF.

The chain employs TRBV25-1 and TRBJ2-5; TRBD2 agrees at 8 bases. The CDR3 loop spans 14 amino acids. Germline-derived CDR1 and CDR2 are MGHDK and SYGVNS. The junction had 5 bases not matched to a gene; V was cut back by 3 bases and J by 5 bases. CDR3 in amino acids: CASSDGRGKETQYF. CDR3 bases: TGTGCCAGCAGTGACGGGAGGGGGAAGGAGACCCAGTACTTC.

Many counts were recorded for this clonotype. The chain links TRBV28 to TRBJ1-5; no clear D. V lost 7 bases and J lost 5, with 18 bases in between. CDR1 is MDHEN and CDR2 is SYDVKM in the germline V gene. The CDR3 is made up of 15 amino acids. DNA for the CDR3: TGTGCCAGCATCGACCGAACCAACCCCTATCAGCCCCAGCATTTT. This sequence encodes CASIDRTNPYQPQHF.

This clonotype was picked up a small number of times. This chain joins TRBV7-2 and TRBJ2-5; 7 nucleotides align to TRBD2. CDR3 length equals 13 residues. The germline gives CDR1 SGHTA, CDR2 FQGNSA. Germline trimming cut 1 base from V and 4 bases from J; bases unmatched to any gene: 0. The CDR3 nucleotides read TGTGCCAGCAGCTTAGAGCGGGGAGAGACCCAGTACTTC. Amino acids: CASSLERGETQYF.

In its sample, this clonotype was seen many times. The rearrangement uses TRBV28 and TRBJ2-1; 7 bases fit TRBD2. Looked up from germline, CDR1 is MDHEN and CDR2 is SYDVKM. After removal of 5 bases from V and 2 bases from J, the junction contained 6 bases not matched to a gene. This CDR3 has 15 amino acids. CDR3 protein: CASSLRGSTYNEQFF. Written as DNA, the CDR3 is TGTGCCAGCAGTCTACGCGGGAGTACCTACAATGAGCAGTTCTTC.

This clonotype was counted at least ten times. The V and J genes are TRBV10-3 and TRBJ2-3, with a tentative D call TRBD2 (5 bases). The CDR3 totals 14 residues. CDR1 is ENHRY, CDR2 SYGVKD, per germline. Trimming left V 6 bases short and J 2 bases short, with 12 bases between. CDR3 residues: CAISGGSYTDTQYF. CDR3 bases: TGTGCCATCAGCGGAGGATCCTACACAGATACGCAGTATTTT.

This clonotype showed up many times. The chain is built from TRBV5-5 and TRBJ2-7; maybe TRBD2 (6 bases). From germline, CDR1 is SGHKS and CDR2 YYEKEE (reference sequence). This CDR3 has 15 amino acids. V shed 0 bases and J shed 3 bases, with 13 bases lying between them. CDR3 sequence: CASSLAGDGIYEQYF. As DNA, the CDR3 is TGTGCCAGCAGCTTGGCGGGGGACGGGATCTACGAGCAGTACTTC.